One and the same sample provided the 23 T cell receptor beta chains below, sequenced in a study of early T cells in non-severe SARS-CoV-2 infection. One entry per CDR3 protein results from TCRdb running MiXCR on the 5' RACE reads. The data show under 60,000 distinct CDR3 sequences, 6.5% to 9% seen once. The sequenced sample consisted of whole blood. The receptors originated from an adult who was a healthcare worker with PCR-confirmed SARS-CoV-2 infection or an uninfected control (not recorded which).

This clonotype was observed a handful of times. The chain is built from TRBV10-3 and TRBJ2-1; 12 positions agree with TRBD2. Germline CDR1 is ENHRY and CDR2 is SYGVKD. CDR3 size: 15 residues. V was pared by 2 bases and J by 5 bases, with 1 base of the junction left unmatched. CDR3 bases: TGTGCCATCAGTGAGACTAGCGGGGGGAACAATGAGCAGTTCTTC. Its translation: CAISETSGGNNEQFF.

This clonotype was found many times. The chain uses TRBV20-1 and TRBJ1-1; D may be TRBD1 (5 bases). This CDR3 is built from 16 residues. The germline V and J ends were trimmed by 3 bases and 0 bases, with 17 bases remaining between them. Germline CDR1 is DFQATT and CDR2 is SNEGSKA (reference sequence). CDR3: CSAREGSLVMNTEAFF. CDR3 nucleotides: TGCAGTGCTAGGGAGGGGAGCCTTGTGATGAACACTGAAGCTTTCTTT.

The V and J genes are TRBV9 and TRBJ1-6, with D perhaps matching TRBD1 (5 bases). Trimming stripped 3 bases from V and 3 bases from J, with 10 bases between. Germline CDR1 reads SGDLS; CDR2 reads YYNGEE. There are 15 residues in the CDR3. In DNA, the CDR3 is TGTGCCAGCAGCGGACCCGGGGGCTATAATTCACCCCTCCACTTT. The encoded protein is CASSGPGGYNSPLHF.

There are a few counts of this clonotype. The CDR3 coding sequence is TGTGCCAGCAGCTTGAGGCAGGTCAACTCTGGAAACACCATATATTTT. Amino acid sequence: CASSLRQVNSGNTIYF. The rearrangement joins TRBV5-6 to TRBJ1-3; D unresolved. This CDR3 comprises 16 residues. Per the germline V gene, CDR1 is SGHDT and CDR2 is YYEEEE. The V end was cut by 1 base, the J end by 0 bases, with 11 bases between.

This clonotype came up a few times. This sequence joins TRBV29-1 and TRBJ2-4; 10 bases agree with TRBD1. The CDR3 consists of 12 residues. Trimming cost V 7 bases and J 8 bases; bases outside gene matches: 5. Germline assignment: CDR1 SQVTM and CDR2 ANQGSEA. CDR3: CSAGDRGDIQYF. CDR3 nucleotide sequence: TGCAGCGCCGGGGACAGGGGTGACATTCAGTACTTC.

The V call is TRBV7-2, the J call TRBJ1-4; 8 positions match TRBD1. CDR3 size: 13 residues. After removal of 10 bases from V and 3 bases from J, the junction contained 4 bases not matched to a gene. Germline V gene data show CDR1 as SGHTA and CDR2 as FQGNSA. The CDR3 is CATAQGANEKLFF. The DNA for the CDR3 is TGTGCCACCGCACAGGGGGCTAATGAAAAACTGTTTTTT. The variable domain in full, with the rest retrieved from reference TRBV7-2 and TRBJ1-4, is GAGVSQSPSNKVTEKGKDVELRCDPISGHTALYWYRQSLGQGLEFLIYFQGNSAPDKSGLPSDRFSAERTGGSVSTLTIQRTQQEDSAVYLCATAQGANEKLFFGSGTQLSVL.

The V gene is TRBV7-3, the J gene TRBJ1-2; D unresolved. CDR1 SGHTA and CDR2 FQGTGA come from the germline V gene. Trimming left V 6 bases short and J 4 bases short, with 12 bases between. CDR3 length: 13 amino acids. The CDR3 region is CASSQMGGYGYTF. CDR3 bases: TGTGCCAGCAGTCAAATGGGCGGCTATGGCTACACCTTC.

This clonotype was detected ten times or more. The V gene is TRBV19, the J gene TRBJ1-2; no definite D call. The germline CDR1 and CDR2 sequences are LNHDA and SQIVND (reference sequence). V shed 3 bases and J shed 2 bases, with 13 bases lying between them. This CDR3 contains 15 residues. The CDR3 spells CASSISGSANYGYTF. The CDR3, as DNA: TGTGCCAGTAGTATCTCCGGGTCAGCAAACTATGGCTACACCTTC.

Concerning this clonotype: This may be a read error, as it is one base from a much larger clone. The rearrangement joins TRBV29-1 to TRBJ2-7; 7 bases agree with TRBD1. Germline assignment: CDR1 SQVTM and CDR2 ANQGSEA. CDR3 length equals 14 residues. The trim removed 4 bases at V and 0 bases at J, leaving 6 bases unmatched. The CDR3 region has the DNA TGCAGCGTTGGAGGGGGCTCCAGCTCCTACGAGCAGTACTTC. This codes for CSVGGGSSSYEQYF.

This clonotype was counted ten times or more. The J gene is TRBJ2-1, the V gene TRBV15; the D gene is possibly TRBD1 (6 bases). Germline V lookup: CDR1 LNHNV, CDR2 YYDKDF (reference sequence). Trimming took 0 bases from V and 0 from J, leaving 6 bases between them. The CDR3 contains 15 residues. The CDR3 bases are TGTGCCACCAGCAGAGAAGGGGGCTCCTACAATGAGCAGTTCTTC. This translates into CATSREGGSYNEQFF.

This clonotype occurred many times. The chain employs TRBV28 and TRBJ1-1, with 8 bases that match TRBD1. Trimming took 9 bases from V and 0 from J; bases not matched to a gene: 12. The CDR3 is 16 residues long. The germline gives CDR1 MDHEN, CDR2 SYDVKM. DNA of the CDR3: TGTGCCAGTGACTCTCCCGGGACAGGCATGAACACTGAAGCTTTCTTT. Translation gives CASDSPGTGMNTEAFF.

In this sample, this clonotype turned up many times. The rearrangement links TRBV30 to TRBJ2-1; the D is unclear. The CDR3 is 15 amino acids. Germline assignment: CDR1 GTSNPN and CDR2 SVGIG (reference sequence). With 1 base removed from V and 3 bases from J, the gap between germline ends came to 13 bases. The DNA for the CDR3 is TGTGCCTGGAGTGAGAACCTCATCAACTACAATGAGCAGTTCTTC. Translating gives CAWSENLINYNEQFF. Complete variable domain (other parts from reference TRBV30 and TRBJ2-1): SQTIHQWPATLVQPVGSPLSLECTVEGTSNPNLYWYRQAAGRGLQLLFYSVGIGQISSEVPQNLSASRPQDRQFILSSKKLLLSDSGFYLCAWSENLINYNEQFFGPGTRLTVL.

This clonotype was seen repeatedly, ten times or more. The genes are TRBV5-1 and TRBJ1-6; the D gene is possibly TRBD1 (5 bases). V lost 2 bases and J 5 bases, leaving 11 bases between the germline ends. Germline assignment: CDR1 SGHRS and CDR2 YFSETQ. The CDR3 covers 15 residues. CDR3 amino acids: CASSFRGNDNSPLHF. The CDR3 DNA sequence: TGCGCCAGCAGCTTCCGGGGGAACGATAATTCACCCCTCCACTTT.

This clonotype was seen a handful of times. In DNA form, the CDR3 reads TGTGCCAGCAGCCAAGAGGCTAGCGTCACCGGGGAGCTGTTTTTT. This gives the protein CASSQEASVTGELFF. The chain carries TRBV4-2 and TRBJ2-2, with D maybe TRBD2 (6 bases). V lost 0 bases and J 4 bases, leaving 9 bases between the germline ends. Germline V gene sequence: CDR1 LGHNA, CDR2 YNFKEQ. The CDR3 has 15 amino acids.

The table lists this clonotype with a few counts. V is TRBV28 and J is TRBJ1-3, with no clear D. The CDR3 contains 14 residues. Trimming removed 7 bases at V and 4 bases at J, with 14 bases between. Germline CDR1 is MDHEN and CDR2 is SYDVKM. CDR3 DNA sequence: TGTGCCAGCACCTTGAGTGGGTCCGGAAACACCATATATTTT. It specifies CASTLSGSGNTIYF.

This sequence joins TRBV12-3 or TRBV12-4 and TRBJ2-7; 7 nucleotides agree with TRBD1. The CDR3 has 13 residues. The junction had 3 bases not matched to a gene; V was cut back by 5 bases and J by 2 bases. The CDR3 region is CASSIQGPYEQYF. The CDR3, as DNA: TGTGCCAGCAGTATACAGGGGCCCTACGAGCAGTACTTC.

This clonotype has at least ten counts. The CDR3 loop reads CASSRTRTSPEQYF. CDR3 nucleotide sequence: TGTGCCAGCAGCCGGACCCGGACCTCCCCCGAGCAGTACTTC. The chain has TRBV7-2 and TRBJ2-7, with D uncertain. This CDR3 is built from 14 residues. Trimming removed 5 bases from V and 6 bases from J, with 17 bases in between. Germline assignment: CDR1 SGHTA and CDR2 FQGNSA.

As regards this clonotype: Possible read error: a much larger clone is one base away. The chain carries TRBV4-3 and TRBJ2-7, with D possibly being TRBD1 (6 bases). The CDR3 consists of 12 residues. From germline, CDR1 is LGHNA and CDR2 YSLEER. The CDR3 sequence is CAGSQEGDEQYF. CDR3 in DNA: TGCGCCGGCAGCCAAGAGGGGGACGAGCAGTACTTC.

With respect to this clonotype: This clone may be a read error of a much larger clone one base away. The conserved phenylalanine or tryptophan normally closing the CDR3 is absent here, so this likely arose from a read error. V and J are TRBV5-1 and TRBJ1-1, with D perhaps matching TRBD1 (5 bases). Per germline, CDR1 SGHRS and CDR2 YFSETQ. This CDR3 has 14 amino acids. V was shortened by 4 bases and J by 0 bases, with 10 bases between the two germline ends. In nucleotides, the CDR3 is TGCGCCAGCAGCCCAGGGACCGTGAACACTGAAGCTTTCCTT. Translation gives CASSPGTVNTEAFL.

This clonotype was found many times. The chain combines TRBV7-8 with TRBJ1-6; D is undetermined. The CDR3 consists of 14 residues. V was clipped by 5 bases and J by 6 bases, with 11 bases between them. Germline loops: CDR1 SGHVS, CDR2 FQNEAQ. Here the CDR3 reads CASSVGGSNSPLHF. CDR3 DNA sequence: TGTGCCAGCAGCGTAGGCGGGTCTAATTCACCCCTCCACTTT.

This clonotype showed up just once. Given a much more abundant clone one base away, this may be a read error. The rearrangement joins TRBV5-1 to TRBJ2-7; 8 bases are a match to TRBD2. This CDR3 is 14 amino acids long. The trim removed 4 bases at V and 3 bases at J, leaving 6 bases unmatched. In germline, CDR1 is SGHRS, CDR2 YFSETQ. This CDR3 reads CASSQGLEDYEQYF. The DNA for the CDR3 is TGCGCCAGCAGCCAGGGACTAGAAGACTACGAGCAGTACTTC.

This sequence joins TRBV27 and TRBJ2-3, with 13 bases fitting TRBD2. This CDR3 region has 15 residues. With V trimmed by 9 bases and J by 2 bases, 5 bases remained unmatched. Germline assignment: CDR1 MNHEY and CDR2 SMNVEV (reference sequence). In DNA, the CDR3 is TGTGCCAGTCGGACTAGCGGGAGCCCCACAGATACGCAGTATTTT. Its protein product is CASRTSGSPTDTQYF.

This clonotype has only a few counts. The chain combines TRBV30 with TRBJ2-5; D call uncertain. Trimming removed 0 bases at V and 5 bases at J, with 4 bases between. This CDR3 has 11 amino acids. Germline V lookup: CDR1 GTSNPN, CDR2 SVGIG (reference sequence). The CDR3, as DNA: TGTGCCTGGAGTGTGTTGGAGACCCAGTACTTC. This sequence encodes CAWSVLETQYF.